The present TCR beta chain was sequenced within a study of shared clonotypes between healthy human individuals. Sequencing was at deep level. The data were produced by immunoSEQ multiplex PCR, yet TCRdb's version contains in-frame clones alone and is incomplete. This table has 2 million to 3 million clones, approximately 94% appearing once. On this clone: The same CDR3 can be traced to other DNA sequences in this sample.

The CDR3 is 16 residues long. The germline V gene encodes CDR1 SGHRS and CDR2 YFSETQ. Trimming removed 0 bases from V and 0 bases from J, with 10 bases in between. The clonotype originates from a man aged 18 to 29 in good health. Some clones in this sample may be carry-over from other donors' samples. This rearrangement joins TRBV5-1 to TRBJ2-1; D gene ambiguous. Sequencing was performed on naive CD4+ T cells from PBMCs. The subset was: CD45RA+ positively selected. The CDR3 sequence is CASSLVGGSSYNEQFF. CDR3 nucleotide sequence: TGCGCCAGCAGCTTGGTGGGCGGTAGCTCCTACAATGAGCAGTTCTTC.